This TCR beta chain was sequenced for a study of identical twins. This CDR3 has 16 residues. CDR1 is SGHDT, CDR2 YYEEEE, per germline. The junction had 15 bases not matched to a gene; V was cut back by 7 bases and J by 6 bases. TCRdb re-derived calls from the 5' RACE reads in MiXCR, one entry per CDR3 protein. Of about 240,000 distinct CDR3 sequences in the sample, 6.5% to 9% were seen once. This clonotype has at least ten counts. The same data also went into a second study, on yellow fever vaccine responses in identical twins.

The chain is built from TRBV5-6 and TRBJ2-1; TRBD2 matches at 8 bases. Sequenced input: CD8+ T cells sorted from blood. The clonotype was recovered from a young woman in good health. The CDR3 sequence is CASFWAGGSSPNEQFF. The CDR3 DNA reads TGTGCCAGCTTCTGGGCGGGGGGCTCCTCCCCCAATGAGCAGTTCTTC.